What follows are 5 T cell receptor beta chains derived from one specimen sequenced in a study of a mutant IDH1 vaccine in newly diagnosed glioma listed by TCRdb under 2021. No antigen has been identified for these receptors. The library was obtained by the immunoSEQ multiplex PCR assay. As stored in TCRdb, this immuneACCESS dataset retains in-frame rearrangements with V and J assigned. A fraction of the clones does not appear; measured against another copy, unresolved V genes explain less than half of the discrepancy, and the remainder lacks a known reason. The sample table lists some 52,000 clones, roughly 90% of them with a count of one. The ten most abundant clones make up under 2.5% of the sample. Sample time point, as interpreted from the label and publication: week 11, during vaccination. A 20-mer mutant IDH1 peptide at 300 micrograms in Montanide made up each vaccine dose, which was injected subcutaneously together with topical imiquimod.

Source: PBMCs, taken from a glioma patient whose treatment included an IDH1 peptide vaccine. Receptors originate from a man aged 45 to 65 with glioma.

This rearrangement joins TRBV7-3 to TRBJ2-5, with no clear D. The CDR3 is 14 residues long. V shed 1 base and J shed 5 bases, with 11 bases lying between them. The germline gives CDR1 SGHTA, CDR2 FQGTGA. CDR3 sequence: CASSLSSRGETQYF. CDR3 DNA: TGTGCCAGCAGCTTAAGTTCCCGTGGCGAGACCCAGTACTTC. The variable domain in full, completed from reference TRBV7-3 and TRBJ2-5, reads GAGVSQTPSNKVTEKGKYVELRCDPISGHTALYWYRQSLGQGPEFLIYFQGTGAADDSGLPNDRFFAVRPEGSVSTLKIQRTERGDSAVYLCASSLSSRGETQYFGPGTRLLVL.

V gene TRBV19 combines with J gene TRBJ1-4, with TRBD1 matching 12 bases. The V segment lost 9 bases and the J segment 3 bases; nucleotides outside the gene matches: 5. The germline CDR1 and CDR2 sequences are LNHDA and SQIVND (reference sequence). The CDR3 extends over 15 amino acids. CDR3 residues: CASRDRGRSNEKLFF. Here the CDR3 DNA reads TGTGCCAGCCGGGACAGGGGGCGATCTAATGAAAAACTGTTTTTT.

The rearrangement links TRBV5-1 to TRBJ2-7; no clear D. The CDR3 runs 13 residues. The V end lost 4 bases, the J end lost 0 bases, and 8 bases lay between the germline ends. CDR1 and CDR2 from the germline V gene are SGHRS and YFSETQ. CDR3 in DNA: TGCGCCAGCAGCCCCCCAGACTCCTACGAGCAGTACTTC. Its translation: CASSPPDSYEQYF.

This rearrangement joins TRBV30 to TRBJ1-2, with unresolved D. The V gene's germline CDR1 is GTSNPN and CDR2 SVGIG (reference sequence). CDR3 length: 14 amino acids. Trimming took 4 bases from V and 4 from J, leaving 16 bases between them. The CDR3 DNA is TGTGCCTGGACAGGTCGTCATCTTCGCTATGGCTACACCTTC. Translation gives CAWTGRHLRYGYTF.

The CDR3 loop reads CASSPGTSGSAYNEQFF. CDR3 nucleotide sequence: TGTGCCAGCAGCCCCGGGACTAGCGGGAGTGCCTACAATGAGCAGTTCTTC. This sequence joins TRBV5-6 and TRBJ2-1; 14 nucleotides match TRBD2. This CDR3 comprises 17 residues. V lost 4 bases and J lost 2; bases outside the gene matches: 5. Germline values: CDR1 SGHDT, CDR2 YYEEEE. Complete variable domain (other parts from reference TRBV5-6 and TRBJ2-1): DAGVTQSPTHLIKTRGQQVTLRCSPKSGHDTVSWYQQALGQGPQFIFQYYEEEERQRGNFPDRFSGHQFPNYSSELNVNALLLGDSALYLCASSPGTSGSAYNEQFFGPGTRLTVL.